Following are 24 T cell receptor beta chains from one sample sequenced in a study of breast tumors, draining lymph nodes, adjacent tissues. TCRdb passed the multiplex PCR reads through MiXCR, listing each CDR3 protein once. The repertoire holds around 120,000 distinct CDR3 sequences, just under 20% seen once, with roughly 3.5% in the top ten. Breast cancer patients provided tissue from their axillary draining lymph nodes. The material sequenced was axillary lymph node tissue. Every receptor here comes from a female donor with breast cancer. Some clones in this sample may be carry-over from other donors' samples.

On this clonotype: This clone may be a read error of a much larger clone one base away. The chain joins TRBV7-8 to TRBJ1-2; D ambiguous. Per the germline V gene, CDR1 is SGHVS and CDR2 is FQNEAQ. The CDR3 length is 12 residues. CDR3 region: CASSQPNYGNTF. Here the CDR3 DNA reads TGTGCCAGCAGCCAACCTAACTATGGCAACACCTTC. Filled out from reference TRBV7-8 and TRBJ1-2, the complete variable domain reads GAGVSQSPRYKVAKRGQDVALRCDPISGHVSLFWYQQALGQGPEFLTYFQNEAQLDKSGLPSDRFFAERPEGSVSTLKIQRTQQEDSAVYLCASSQPNYGNTFGSGTRLTVV.

This clonotype was detected ten times or more. This chain joins TRBV6-6 and TRBJ1-2, with 7 bases lining up with TRBD1. Trimming at V came to 6 bases and at J to 3 bases, leaving 4 bases not matched to a gene. The CDR3 runs 13 residues. CDR1 and CDR2 (germline): MNHNY, SVGAGI (reference sequence). For the CDR3, the DNA is TGTGCCAGCAGCAAGACAGGGTACTATGGCTACACCTTC. It encodes CASSKTGYYGYTF.

This clonotype was counted many times. The chain couples TRBV6-6 to TRBJ2-5; TRBD1 matches at 10 bases. The germline V gene has CDR1 MNHNY and CDR2 SVGAGI (reference sequence). V dropped 5 bases and J dropped 5; count of bases not matched to a gene: 14. This CDR3 contains 17 residues. The DNA of the CDR3 is TGTGCCAGCAGTCCTACGCCCGGGACAGGGGTATGGGAGACCCAGTACTTC. Residues: CASSPTPGTGVWETQYF.

The sample holds many counts of this clonotype. This chain connects TRBV7-2 to TRBJ2-3; a weak D match, TRBD2 (7 bases). Trimming took off 5 bases at V and 1 base at J, with 13 bases between the two ends. The CDR3 covers 15 residues. The V gene's germline CDR1 is SGHTA and CDR2 FQGNSA. The CDR3: CASSLGGGGTDTQYF. The CDR3 nucleotides read TGTGCCAGCAGCCTAGGGGGGGGAGGCACAGATACGCAGTATTTT.

There are many counts of this clonotype. V is TRBV24-1 and J is TRBJ1-5, with D perhaps matching TRBD1 (6 bases). Per the germline V gene, CDR1 is KGHDR and CDR2 is SFDVKD. The CDR3 consists of 14 residues. Deletions cut 3 bases from V and 4 bases from J, with 9 bases between. The CDR3 spells CATSDPQGNQPQHF. The CDR3 nucleotides read TGTGCCACCAGTGATCCTCAGGGGAATCAGCCCCAGCATTTT.

V and J are TRBV20-1 and TRBJ2-4; 9 nucleotides align to TRBD2. Germline trimming cut 6 bases from V and 8 bases from J; bases unmatched to any gene: 8. The CDR3 sequence is 13 residues long. Germline CDR1 is DFQATT and CDR2 is SNEGSKA (reference sequence). The CDR3 DNA follows: TGCAGTGCCCTAGCTAGCGGGGAGGACATTCAGTACTTC. This translates into CSALASGEDIQYF.

This clonotype was detected many times. V is TRBV4-1 and J is TRBJ2-7; 9 positions match TRBD2. Per germline, CDR1 MGHRA and CDR2 YSYEKL. The length of the CDR3 is 17 residues. The trim removed 0 bases at V and 0 bases at J, leaving 6 bases unmatched. CDR3 residues: CASSQERRLAASYEQYF. In nucleotides, the CDR3 is TGCGCCAGCAGCCAAGAAAGGAGACTAGCGGCCTCCTACGAGCAGTACTTC.

The sample holds many counts of this clonotype. V and J are TRBV28 and TRBJ2-7, with a tentative D call TRBD1 (6 bases). Germline CDR1 is MDHEN and CDR2 is SYDVKM. The CDR3 spans 15 residues. Trimming removed 3 bases at V and 4 bases at J, with 16 bases between. CDR3 loop: CASSFTGSWGYEQYF. The CDR3 DNA sequence: TGTGCCAGCAGTTTTACAGGGTCTTGGGGGTACGAGCAGTACTTC.

Ten or more counts support this clonotype. The J gene is TRBJ2-3, the V gene TRBV25-1; 11 nucleotides match TRBD2. Trimming cost V 2 bases and J 4 bases; bases outside gene matches: 5. Germline V lookup: CDR1 MGHDK, CDR2 SYGVNS. This CDR3 is built from 16 residues. The CDR3, as DNA: TGTGCCAGCAGTGAAGGGACTAGCGGCACATCAGATACGCAGTATTTT. Its protein is CASSEGTSGTSDTQYF.

This clonotype appeared many times. The chain carries TRBV5-1 and TRBJ2-5, with 8 positions matching TRBD1. The CDR3 runs 15 residues. With 0 bases clipped from V and 4 bases from J, the junction kept 5 bases outside the gene matches. Per the germline V gene, CDR1 is SGHRS and CDR2 is YFSETQ. The CDR3 sequence: CASSLGAGGGETQYF. The CDR3 DNA reads TGCGCCAGCAGCTTGGGGGCAGGGGGCGGAGAGACCCAGTACTTC. Drawing the rest from reference TRBV5-1 and TRBJ2-5, the complete variable domain is KAGVTQTPRYLIKTRGQQVTLSCSPISGHRSVSWYQQTPGQGLQFLFEYFSETQRNKGNFPGRFSGRQFSNSRSEMNVSTLELGDSALYLCASSLGAGGGETQYFGPGTRLLVL.

Worth noting for this clonotype: A much bigger clone sits one base away, suggesting this may be a read error. The genes are TRBV7-9 and TRBJ2-5; D is perhaps TRBD2 (5 bases). Germline V lookup: CDR1 SEHNR, CDR2 FQNEAQ (reference sequence). This CDR3 has 13 amino acids. The CDR3 sequence is CASSATTPETRYF. CDR3 DNA sequence: TGTGCCAGCAGCGCGACTACTCCCGAGACCCGGTACTTC.

Worth noting for this clonotype: A read error may be the cause here, since a much bigger clone is one base away. The chain carries TRBV19 and TRBJ1-5; 8 bases map to TRBD1. J was trimmed by 3 bases and V by 5 bases; bases with no gene match: 12. Germline CDR1 LNHDA, CDR2 SQIVND (reference sequence). The CDR3 is 17 amino acids. For the CDR3, the DNA is TGTGCCAGTAGTGTCTGGCAGGGGGCCAACTCCAATCAGCCCCAGCATTTT. Its translation: CASSVWQGANSNQPQHF.

This clonotype appeared many times. The J gene is TRBJ2-3, the V gene TRBV19, with unresolved D. The length of the CDR3 is 12 residues. CDR1 LNHDA and CDR2 SQIVND come from the germline V gene (reference sequence). The ends were cut back, 5 bases at V and 4 bases at J, with 7 bases in the middle. The CDR3 protein is CASSPRSDTQYF. The CDR3 DNA reads as TGTGCCAGTAGTCCCAGATCAGATACGCAGTATTTT.

Details on this clonotype: A read error is possible here, since a much larger clone lies one base away. V usage is TRBV6-5 and J usage is TRBJ2-2; the D is unclear. Looked up from germline, CDR1 is MNHEY and CDR2 is SVGAGI. The CDR3 length is 14 residues. V lost 7 bases and J lost 2, with 11 bases in between. The CDR3 loop is CASTNGPNTGELFF. The CDR3 DNA follows: TGTGCCAGCACTAATGGACCTAACACCGGGGAGCTGTTTTTT.

This clonotype was seen repeatedly, ten times or more. The chain employs TRBV10-3 and TRBJ2-2; a possible D gene is TRBD2 (5 bases). V lost 1 base and J lost 5, with 8 bases in between. Germline values: CDR1 ENHRY, CDR2 SYGVKD. The CDR3 sequence is 14 residues long. CDR3: CAISELRVTGELFF. The CDR3 nucleotides are TGTGCCATCAGTGAGTTGAGGGTTACCGGGGAGCTGTTTTTT.

This clonotype has at least ten counts. The V and J genes are TRBV5-1 and TRBJ1-4; possible D gene TRBD1, 5 bases. This CDR3 contains 14 residues. Trimming left V 0 bases short and J 5 bases short, with 8 bases between. Looked up from germline, CDR1 is SGHRS and CDR2 is YFSETQ. CDR3 in amino acids: CASSLDPGNEKLFF. For the CDR3, the DNA is TGCGCCAGCAGCTTGGACCCAGGGAATGAAAAACTGTTTTTT. The full variable domain, rest sourced from reference TRBV5-1 and TRBJ1-4, is KAGVTQTPRYLIKTRGQQVTLSCSPISGHRSVSWYQQTPGQGLQFLFEYFSETQRNKGNFPGRFSGRQFSNSRSEMNVSTLELGDSALYLCASSLDPGNEKLFFGSGTQLSVL.

This clonotype showed up many times. This chain's CDR3 is CASSQGRYEQYF. The CDR3 nucleotides read TGTGCCAGCAGCCAAGGGCGGTACGAGCAGTACTTC. The V gene is TRBV3-1, the J gene TRBJ2-7; D ambiguous. Germline assignment: CDR1 LGHDT and CDR2 YNNKEL (reference sequence). Trimming took off 1 base at V and 4 bases at J, with 5 bases between the two ends. The CDR3 consists of 12 residues.

This clonotype came up many times. The gene calls are TRBV6-5 and TRBJ2-7; 8 nucleotides align to TRBD1. Germline V gives CDR1 MNHEY, CDR2 SVGAGI. J lost 2 bases, V lost 5 bases, and 5 bases had no gene match. The CDR3 has 14 residues. The CDR3 DNA follows: TGTGCCAGCAGTCAGGGGGCGCGGACCTACGAGCAGTACTTC. Translated: CASSQGARTYEQYF.

This clonotype occurred many times. The rearrangement links TRBV20-1 to TRBJ1-5; a weak D match, TRBD1 (5 bases). Germline V gene sequence: CDR1 DFQATT, CDR2 SNEGSKA (reference sequence). V was cut by 0 bases and J by 2 bases, with 5 bases left in between. The CDR3 is 13 residues long. This chain's CDR3 is CSARDRGNQPQHF. The CDR3 DNA reads as TGCAGTGCTAGAGACAGGGGCAATCAGCCCCAGCATTTT.

This clonotype was counted many times. The V gene is TRBV20-1, the J gene TRBJ2-7; 7 bases agree with TRBD1. This CDR3 has 15 residues. The V and J ends lost 0 bases and 4 bases, in that order; junction bases with no gene match: 9. Germline CDR1 is DFQATT and CDR2 is SNEGSKA (reference sequence). The CDR3 is CSARDRFQGEYEQYF. DNA for the CDR3: TGCAGTGCTAGAGATCGTTTTCAGGGGGAGTACGAGCAGTACTTC.

Only a few counts were recorded for this clonotype. V usage is TRBV10-3 and J usage is TRBJ2-6, with 7 nucleotides matching TRBD2. This CDR3 spans 16 amino acids. Germline CDR1 and CDR2: ENHRY and SYGVKD. V shed 7 bases, J shed 0 bases, and the junction held 6 bases outside the gene matches. The chain's CDR3 is CAITSGATSGANVLTF. As DNA, the CDR3 is TGTGCCATCACGAGCGGGGCAACCTCTGGGGCCAACGTCCTGACTTTC.

This clonotype was observed at least ten times. The V call is TRBV10-3, the J call TRBJ1-6; TRBD1 matches 7 bases. Germline trimming cut 0 bases from V and 5 bases from J; bases unmatched to any gene: 7. Germline V gene sequence: CDR1 ENHRY, CDR2 SYGVKD. The CDR3 runs to 17 residues. The CDR3 spells CAISESSTGSNNSPLHF. CDR3 nucleotides: TGTGCCATCAGTGAGTCCTCGACAGGGTCGAATAATTCACCCCTCCACTTT.

The chain recombines TRBV5-6 with TRBJ2-2, with D maybe TRBD2 (6 bases). With 5 bases removed from V and 2 bases from J, the gap between germline ends came to 13 bases. This CDR3 contains 15 residues. Germline CDR1 SGHDT, CDR2 YYEEEE. The CDR3 nucleotides read TGTGCCAGCAGACCCCCCGGGGGAAACACCGGGGAGCTGTTTTTT. This encodes CASRPPGGNTGELFF.

This clonotype was observed a handful of times. The chain joins TRBV3-1 to TRBJ2-4; no clear D. The CDR3 contains 13 residues. CDR1 and CDR2 (germline): LGHDT, YNNKEL (reference sequence). The V end was cut by 4 bases, the J end by 11 bases, with 15 bases between. CDR3 protein: CASSLASLDLQYF. CDR3 DNA: TGTGCCAGCAGCCTCGCATCTCTGGACCTTCAGTACTTC.